This T cell receptor beta chain was found in a study of Ad26.COV2.S vaccination and SARS-CoV-2 variants. The CDR3 loop spans 15 amino acids. CDR1 SGHRS and CDR2 YFSETQ come from the germline V gene. Trimming stripped 2 bases from V and 6 bases from J, with 15 bases between. Method: immunoSEQ multiplex PCR; TCRdb's copy keeps in-frame clones and lacks some. The data show around 370,000 clones, with about 91% seen just once and 3% to 5% held by the top ten. Study-level findings and limits: It was vaccine recipients, not placebo recipients, who had the higher spike-specific TCR breadth. From the TCR breadth and depth analyses, total T cell responses may have been underestimated.

In regard to this clone: Its antigen remains unknown.

The receptor was isolated from a human donor who had recovered from COVID-19. The V call is TRBV5-1, the J call TRBJ2-1, with D possibly being TRBD1 or TRBD2 (5 bases each). The sequenced sample was peripheral blood, obtained after recovery from COVID-19. The CDR3 DNA reads as TGCGCCAGCAGCTTTGGGGGTCGCCGGGGCAATGAGCAGTTCTTC. Translating gives CASSFGGRRGNEQFF.